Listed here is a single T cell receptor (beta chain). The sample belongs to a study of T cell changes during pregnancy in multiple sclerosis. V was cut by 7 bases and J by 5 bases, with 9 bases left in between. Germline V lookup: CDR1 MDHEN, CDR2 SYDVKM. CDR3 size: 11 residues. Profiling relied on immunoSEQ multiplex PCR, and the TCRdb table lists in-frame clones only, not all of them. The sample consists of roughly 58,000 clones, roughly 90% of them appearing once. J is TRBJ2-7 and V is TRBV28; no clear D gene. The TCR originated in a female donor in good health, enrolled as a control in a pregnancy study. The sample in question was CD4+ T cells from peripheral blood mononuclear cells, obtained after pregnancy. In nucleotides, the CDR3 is TGTGCCAGCACCACCCGGGACGAGCAGTACTTC. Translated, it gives CASTTRDEQYF.